This entry lists 9 T cell receptor beta chains sequenced from one sample in a study of cytomegalovirus exposure and HLA in healthy donors. The assay was immunoSEQ multiplex PCR, and TCRdb's table has in-frame clones only and misses some. The sample lists over 85,000 clones, around 93% occurring once. Sequencing input: PBMCs. The receptors stem from a woman aged 25-40 years in good health and CMV-seropositive.

This clone was seen a handful of times. The chain employs TRBV6-5 and TRBJ2-7; TRBD1 matches at 9 bases. There are 14 residues in the CDR3. The trim removed 2 bases at V and 2 bases at J, leaving 1 base unmatched. In germline, CDR1 is MNHEY, CDR2 SVGAGI. CDR3 nucleotides: TGTGCCAGCAGTTACGGGACAGGGACCTACGAGCAGTACTTC. Translating gives CASSYGTGTYEQYF.

The CDR3 DNA is TGTGCCAGCAGCTTAGGAACAGCTAACTATGGCTACACCTTC. Encoded protein: CASSLGTANYGYTF. The chain recombines TRBV7-9 with TRBJ1-2; D gene ambiguous. There are 14 residues in the CDR3. The germline V gene encodes CDR1 SEHNR and CDR2 FQNEAQ (reference sequence). V was trimmed by 1 base and J by 0 bases, leaving 6 bases between them.

The chain uses TRBV5-1 and TRBJ1-4; no clear D. Germline assignment: CDR1 SGHRS and CDR2 YFSETQ. V was clipped by 0 bases and J by 6 bases, with 9 bases between them. The CDR3 consists of 14 residues. The CDR3 is CASSLGGVYEKLFF. CDR3 nucleotides: TGCGCCAGCAGCTTGGGGGGAGTTTATGAAAAACTGTTTTTT. The full variable domain, rest sourced from reference TRBV5-1 and TRBJ1-4, is KAGVTQTPRYLIKTRGQQVTLSCSPISGHRSVSWYQQTPGQGLQFLFEYFSETQRNKGNFPGRFSGRQFSNSRSEMNVSTLELGDSALYLCASSLGGVYEKLFFGSGTQLSVL.

The chain uses TRBV7-2 and TRBJ2-3; D is ambiguous. V was cut by 5 bases and J by 0 bases, with 12 bases left in between. The CDR3 is 15 amino acids. Germline V gives CDR1 SGHTA, CDR2 FQGNSA. CDR3 DNA: TGTGCCAGCAGCCCCCGCGGCTTTAGCACAGATACGCAGTATTTT. It codes for CASSPRGFSTDTQYF.

The chain joins TRBV30 to TRBJ2-3, with D tentatively TRBD1 (6 bases). This CDR3 is built from 14 residues. The ends were cut back, 0 bases at V and 2 bases at J, with 9 bases in the middle. Germline-derived CDR1 and CDR2 are GTSNPN and SVGIG (reference sequence). In DNA form, the CDR3 reads TGTGCCTGGAGTGTAGAGGGGGTCACAGATACGCAGTATTTT. This codes for CAWSVEGVTDTQYF.

The rearrangement uses TRBV7-9 and TRBJ2-7; a possible D gene is TRBD2 (6 bases). V gave up 3 bases and J gave up 5 bases, with 23 bases separating them. Germline V gives CDR1 SEHNR, CDR2 FQNEAQ (reference sequence). CDR3 length: 17 residues. This CDR3 is CASSLNRRDFPGHEQYF. The CDR3 DNA is TGTGCCAGCAGCTTGAACCGGCGGGACTTCCCGGGCCACGAGCAGTACTTC. Drawing the rest from reference TRBV7-9 and TRBJ2-7, the complete variable domain is DTGVSQNPRHKITKRGQNVTFRCDPISEHNRLYWYRQTLGQGPEFLTYFQNEAQLEKSRLLSDRFSAERPKGSFSTLEIQRTEQGDSAMYLCASSLNRRDFPGHEQYFGPGTRLTVT.

The V call is TRBV11-2, the J call TRBJ2-7, with D possibly matching TRBD2 (6 bases). The CDR3 sequence is 16 residues long. The germline CDR1 and CDR2 sequences are SGHAT and FQNNGV. V was cut by 0 bases and J by 1 base, with 13 bases left in between. This CDR3 is CASSLDLAPLSYEQYF. The CDR3 DNA follows: TGTGCCAGCAGCTTAGATCTAGCGCCCCTATCCTACGAGCAGTACTTC.

This chain joins TRBV4-1 and TRBJ1-1; 7 nucleotides align to TRBD1. CDR1 is MGHRA, CDR2 YSYEKL, per germline. This CDR3 is built from 15 residues. The J segment lost 1 base and the V segment lost 4 bases, leaving 6 bases of the junction unmatched. The CDR3 protein is CASSPTGWGNTEAFF. The CDR3 nucleotides are TGCGCCAGCAGCCCGACAGGGTGGGGGAACACTGAAGCTTTCTTT.

This clone was detected only once. The J gene is TRBJ2-3, the V gene TRBV6-6, with D maybe TRBD2 (7 bases). Germline CDR1 reads MNHNY; CDR2 reads SVGAGI (reference sequence). The CDR3 covers 16 residues. Trimming cost V 2 bases and J 6 bases, with 18 bases left between them. Here the CDR3 reads CASSYGGGGAVDTQYF. As DNA, the CDR3 is TGTGCCAGCAGTTACGGGGGCGGGGGTGCAGTTGATACGCAGTATTTT.